This T cell receptor beta chain was sequenced during a study of cytomegalovirus exposure and HLA in healthy donors (dated by TCRdb to about 2017). Turning to the overall study: An earlier analysis of several hundred of the donors reported 276 Gb of sequence data and roughly 120 million unique TCR beta sequences obtained from around 180 million T cells. An early release covering more than 500 HLA-typed donors comprised about 300 gigabases of sequencing data and around 85 million unique TCR sequences. Of the 300 to 400 genotyped donors, over 65% fell in the genetic ancestry cluster associated with self-reported Caucasian donors. The aim of the study was to test whether cataloging public T cell receptors could identify signatures of past pathogen exposure. The T cell repertoires of some 700 subjects were profiled by immunosequencing and related to cytomegalovirus serostatus. In addition to the first cohort of 650 to 800 subjects, a separate validation cohort of 130 or so different subjects was used. High-throughput TCR immunosequencing, statistical association of individual TCRs with disease status, and machine learning were combined to predict cytomegalovirus infection status. In a later analysis, previously published TCR beta repertoires from 550 to 750 donors were re-analyzed and high-resolution HLA genotyping was added so that TCR occurrence patterns could be studied. Rather than drawing on any new phenotypic data, the later analysis identified candidate immune exposures from TCR beta sequences and the way those sequences occurred across donors. In an earlier analysis of over 550 of the donors, high-throughput TCR beta sequencing was used to judge whether each TCR beta V gene segment behaved as functional or pseudogenic. Donor age, sex, ethnicity and CMV serostatus were collected together with the repertoire data. A later genetic analysis used genome-wide SNP genotypes for about 65% of the 666 donors, treating that subset as a discovery cohort. All discovery cohort repertoires had been generated on a single sequencing platform. Class I and class II HLA loci were covered by the typing at four-digit resolution. The number of typed donors differed by locus: roughly 629-640 for A, B, C, DRB1 and DQB1; about 520 for DQA1; around 610 for DPA1; and roughly 450 for DPB1. Because of strong linkage in the cohort, five DR-DQ haplotypes were treated as single units for association and clustering. Across around 400 genotyped donors of the cohort, an average of approximately 200,000 unique TCR beta nucleotide sequences per donor were sequenced, and roughly 17% of those sequences were non-productive.

Study-wide conclusions, independent of this receptor: In a later genetic analysis, fewer N-insertions in productive TCRs were reported among donors in an Asian-associated ancestry cluster than the approximately 630-donor mean. The presence/absence analyses assumed that sequencing depth was roughly uniform across donors, and that assumption may not be true. Around 16 rarely observed V segments, including chromosome 9 orphons, were excluded from the earlier analysis of several hundred of the donors because counts were too low. Most CMV-associated TCR beta chains appeared to be HLA-restricted in a later analysis, and the HLA associations seemed to be driven largely by CMV exposure. Correlated functional status among segregating V segments might reflect linkage disequilibrium, but an unknown experimental factor could not be ruled out. In an earlier analysis of more than 500 of the donors, most TCR beta V segments appeared in productive rearrangements about 90% or about 30% of the time, broadly matching IMGT annotations. In a later analysis, several top co-occurrence clusters were reported to appear linked to parvovirus B19, influenza, CMV and Epstein-Barr virus. According to a later analysis, TCR association rates differed among HLA loci, with DRB1 alleles showing the most associated TCRs and HLA-C alleles showing the fewest. The only immune exposure information available for the cohort was CMV serostatus. In the study, around 160 TCR beta chains were listed as associated with cytomegalovirus. Assigning TCR associations to individual alleles was difficult when HLA alleles, especially DR and DQ, strongly co-occurred. This cohort had only TCR beta chains sequenced, and the lack of alpha or paired-chain data limited which features could be detected. A further reported finding was that TCR beta sequences accurately predicted the HLA-A and HLA-B alleles for most subjects in the first cohort. Cytomegalovirus status was reported to be diagnosed by the classifier with high specificity and sensitivity in both the original and validation cohorts. In a later analysis, HLA-associated TCR beta chains were found to be more clonally expanded and to have lower generation probabilities than equally common non-associated chains. A few of the identified cytomegalovirus-associated TCR beta chains were confirmed in vitro to be specific for cytomegalovirus antigens. Specific HLA alleles were associated with about 17,000 TCR beta sequences at a false discovery rate of 0.05 in a later analysis. Because HLA typing was unavailable for some donors at each locus, only the typed subset was used in association tests. The authors suggested that the approach could potentially be extended to other disease states and immunological phenotypes. A group of highly shared sequence variants was considered likely to be a technical artifact of the sequencing pipeline. Some IMGT-functional V segments, including TRBV6-2 and TRBV6-3, could not be told apart with the 87-base-pair reads, so those segments were excluded. An association between a missense DCLRE1C variant and V-gene and J-gene trimming of TCR beta chains was found in a later genetic analysis and replicated in an independent cohort. Across donors, most TCR sequences were observed very rarely, whereas some public TCRs were present in many individuals.

With respect to this clone: Its antigen remains unidentified. No base qualities exist here, and no much larger clone lies one base off it.

Libraries were prepared through the immunoSEQ multiplex PCR assay. The multiplex PCR relied on a mix of 60 forward primers for TCR Vbeta segments and 13 reverse primers for TCR Jbeta segments. Amplification of the CDR3 region of rearranged TCR beta genes was performed with a multiplex PCR assay on genomic DNA. On the Illumina HiSeq System, the amplified TCR beta libraries were sequenced as 87-base-pair reads. For the original study's pipeline: A later analysis counted around 72 million unique TCR beta chains across the 690 or so repertoires, and around 12 million of these chains were shared by at least two donors. Raw reads were error-corrected and collapsed into unique sequences by a nearest-neighbor algorithm in which closely related sequences were merged to remove PCR and sequencing errors. Alignment of CDR3 sequences to IMGT reference sequences was used to assign V, D and J gene segments. For a sequence to be retained, a match of at least six nucleotides to both a V gene segment and a J gene segment was required. A rearrangement counted as productive if the CDR3 had no stop codons and remained in frame with V and J, and every other rearrangement counted as non-productive. CDR3 was defined by IMGT convention, running from the second conserved V-encoded cysteine to the conserved J-encoded phenylalanine. In an earlier analysis of 500 to 650 of the donors, sequences lacking an unambiguous match to a single V gene segment were excluded. An earlier analysis of fewer than 750 of the donors called V segments functional above 56.7% productive rearrangements and segregating when the between-donor standard deviation exceeded 5%. A statistical classification framework was built for diagnosing cytomegalovirus status from the catalog of TCR beta chain sequences. In a later analysis, TCR nucleotide sequences were compared against IMGT/GENE-DB human TR gene sequences so that V and J genes could be assigned. Using the TCRdist pipeline, a later analysis assigned CDR3 sequences along with most-parsimonious VDJ recombination scenarios. In a later analysis, every TCR beta chain was defined by the combination of its CDR3 amino acid sequence and its V-gene family, and reads without a unique V-gene family were dropped. In a later analysis, around 650 highly shared, low-generation-probability nucleotide sequences were removed to address suspected cross-contamination and a sequencing artifact. A later analysis calculated a clonal expansion index for each public chain from normalized within-repertoire ranks of inferred template counts. A later analysis computed generation probabilities with a VDJ recombination model fitted to out-of-frame rearrangements, and checked the results against IGoR. In a later analysis, TCR-TCR, TCR-HLA and TCR-CMV co-occurrence was scored with hypergeometric tests, and a repertoire-size bias correction was applied to TCR pairs. To estimate false discovery rates, a later analysis permuted the HLA or CMV assignments 20 times. In a later analysis, co-occurring TCRs were grouped with DBSCAN, and TCRdist sequence similarity was added when clustering was performed within HLA-allele-positive subsets. For co-occurrence clustering, repertoires with fewer than 30,000 or more than 120,000 public chains were excluded, along with roughly 5 repertoires with anomalous nucleotide sharing. TCRdb limited this immuneACCESS table to in-frame rearrangements with V and J called. A share of clones is missing; checked studies link under half to unresolved V genes, and the rest is unexplained. That table supplies the V and J calls and clone size; D and trimming were determined from the DNA. This sample comprises tens of thousands of clones, around four fifths of them detected only once. The ten top clones hold 2.5% of the sample.

Based on the germline V gene (reference sequence), the CDR1 and CDR2 sequences are MNHEY and SMNVEV. V was cut back by 5 bases and J by 2 bases, leaving a gap of 18 bases between them. The CDR3 starts with the cysteine, ends with the phenylalanine, and has 16 residues. Left in the record is the CDR3 DNA by itself, 48 bases read in frame from the first base. The cohort consisted of more than 650 healthy bone marrow donors. Cohort members were all nominally healthy when sampled, although unrecorded immune exposures were likely present. The donor was CMV seropositive and was included in the group of 250 to 350 seropositive cohort members. Each donor provided a peripheral blood sample, and peripheral blood mononuclear cells were used for TCR beta sequencing. The Qiagen DNeasy Blood Extraction Kit was used to extract genomic DNA from the blood cell samples.

The material sequenced was PBMCs. Here the chain combines TRBV27 and TRBJ2-5; D gene: possibly TRBD1, on 6 matching bases. This clonotype was sampled from a male donor in good health and CMV-seropositive. The DNA sequence is as follows: TGTGCCAGCAGTCAAAAACAGGGTGGGGCTCAAGAGACCCAGTACTTC. Its translation is CASSQKQGGAQETQYF.